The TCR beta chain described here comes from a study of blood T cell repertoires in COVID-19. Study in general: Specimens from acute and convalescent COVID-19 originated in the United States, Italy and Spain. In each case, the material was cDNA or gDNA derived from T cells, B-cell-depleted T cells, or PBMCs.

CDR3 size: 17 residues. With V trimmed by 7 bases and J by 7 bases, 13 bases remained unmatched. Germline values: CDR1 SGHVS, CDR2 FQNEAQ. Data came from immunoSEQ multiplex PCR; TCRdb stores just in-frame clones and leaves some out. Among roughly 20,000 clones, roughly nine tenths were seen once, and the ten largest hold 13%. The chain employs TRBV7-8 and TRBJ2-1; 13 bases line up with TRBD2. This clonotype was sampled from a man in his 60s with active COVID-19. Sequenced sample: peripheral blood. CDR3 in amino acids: CASNSRLGTSGTNEQFF. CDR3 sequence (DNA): TGTGCCAGCAACTCGAGGTTGGGGACTAGCGGGACGAATGAGCAGTTCTTC.